This entry is about one T cell receptor beta chain. These data originate in a study of blood T cell repertoires in COVID-19. Study details: From the United States, Italy and Spain came samples of acute and convalescent COVID-19.

The CDR3 has 14 amino acids. Germline-derived CDR1 and CDR2 are MGHDK and SYGVNS. The V and J ends lost 6 bases and 6 bases, in that order; junction bases with no gene match: 7. Produced via immunoSEQ multiplex PCR; TCRdb's table is partial and in-frame only. This repertoire shows about 36,000 clones, approximately 90% found once; its top ten account for 4.8%. The J gene is TRBJ1-2, the V gene TRBV25-1; TRBD1 aligns across 10 bases. The clonotype comes from a human donor in a cohort sampled during active COVID-19. The sample was peripheral blood. The CDR3: CASRATGGANGYTF. The DNA of the CDR3 is TGTGCCAGCAGAGCGACAGGGGGCGCAAATGGCTACACCTTC.